This T cell receptor beta chain emerged from a study of blood T cell repertoires in COVID-19. The CDR3 runs 15 residues. In germline, CDR1 is MNHNS, CDR2 SASEGT. A note on this clone: The junction does not match germline at one end; this may be a read error.

Produced via immunoSEQ multiplex PCR; TCRdb's table is partial and in-frame only. The table lists about 240,000 clones, about 84% of them singletons, with approximately 13% in the top ten. The chain employs TRBV6-1 and TRBJ2-3; 10 bases align to TRBD1. The sequence came from an elderly man with acute or convalescent COVID-19. Sequencing was performed on peripheral blood. CDR3 nucleotide sequence: TGTGCCAGCAGGGAAGGGACAGGGGTGGCAGATACGCAGTATTTT. It translates to CASREGTGVADTQYF.